These T cell receptor beta chains were read from a single sample in a study of vaccination effects on CD4 cells after COVID-19. Clones were read by immunoSEQ multiplex PCR, and TCRdb kept only the in-frame ones, dropping some. The sample carries about 22,000 clones, about three quarters recorded once. No antigen has been assigned to these receptors. Specimen: CD4+ T cells from PBMCs cultured with HCoV-NL63 spike peptides, collected before COVID-19 vaccination. These receptors came from a human donor who received a COVID-19 vaccine. Each CDR3 is given with its conserved first and last residue. The order of the fields is D gene, J gene, V gene, clone size, CDR3 protein, CDR3 DNA. A D gene is named only where the DNA matches it firmly. The size entry is marked missing in some rows and otherwise reads once, few, many or a size class.

d_gene: NA
j_gene: TRBJ1-1
v_gene: TRBV29-1
abundance: few
CDR3aa: CSVGSLINTEAFF
CDR3nt: TGCAGCGTTGGGTCTTTAATCAACACTGAAGCTTTCTTT

d_gene: NA
j_gene: TRBJ1-1
v_gene: TRBV6-5
abundance: once
CDR3aa: CASSRDGTEAFF
CDR3nt: TGTGCCAGCAGCCGGGACGGCACTGAAGCTTTCTTT

d_gene: NA
j_gene: TRBJ2-2
v_gene: TRBV10-3
abundance: NA
CDR3aa: CAIKGMANTGELFF
CDR3nt: TGTGCCATCAAGGGGATGGCGAACACCGGGGAGCTGTTTTTT

d_gene: TRBD2
j_gene: TRBJ2-2
v_gene: TRBV9
abundance: NA
CDR3aa: CASSVVAGATGGELFF
CDR3nt: TGTGCCAGCAGCGTAGTAGCGGGGGCCACGGGCGGGGAGCTGTTTTTT

d_gene: NA
j_gene: TRBJ1-6
v_gene: TRBV3-1/TRBV3-2
abundance: NA
CDR3aa: CASSQGGPRASPLHF
CDR3nt: TGTGCCAGCAGCCAGGGAGGACCGAGGGCTTCACCCCTCCACTTT

d_gene: TRBD2
j_gene: TRBJ2-1
v_gene: TRBV18
abundance: NA
CDR3aa: CASSRGWTSGSNEQFF
CDR3nt: TGTGCCAGCTCTCGAGGATGGACTAGCGGGAGCAATGAGCAGTTCTTC

d_gene: NA
j_gene: TRBJ2-7
v_gene: TRBV25-1
abundance: once
CDR3aa: CASSAHDGTVQYF
CDR3nt: TGTGCCAGCAGTGCCCACGACGGGACCGTCCAGTACTTC

d_gene: NA
j_gene: TRBJ2-1
v_gene: TRBV6-5
abundance: NA
CDR3aa: CASSYRQGAYNEQFF
CDR3nt: TGTGCCAGCAGTTACCGCCAGGGCGCTTACAATGAGCAGTTCTTC

d_gene: NA
j_gene: TRBJ1-3
v_gene: TRBV7-2
abundance: once
CDR3aa: CASSLTGTTGNTIYF
CDR3nt: TGTGCCAGCAGCCTCACCGGGACAACCGGAAACACCATATATTTT

d_gene: NA
j_gene: TRBJ1-2
v_gene: TRBV29-1
abundance: NA
CDR3aa: CSVSTGSYGYTF
CDR3nt: TGCAGCGTTTCTACAGGGAGCTATGGCTACACCTTC

d_gene: NA
j_gene: TRBJ2-1
v_gene: TRBV27
abundance: once
CDR3aa: CASSLHAQKFF
CDR3nt: TGTGCCAGCAGTTTACATGCACAGAAGTTCTTC

d_gene: TRBD1
j_gene: TRBJ2-3
v_gene: TRBV18
abundance: NA
CDR3aa: CASSPPRTGADTQYF
CDR3nt: TGTGCCAGCTCACCCCCCCGGACAGGGGCAGATACGCAGTATTTT

d_gene: TRBD2
j_gene: TRBJ2-3
v_gene: TRBV6-5
abundance: NA
CDR3aa: CASSSTSGGTDTQYF
CDR3nt: TGTGCCAGCAGCTCGACTAGCGGGGGCACAGATACGCAGTATTTT

d_gene: NA
j_gene: TRBJ1-1
v_gene: TRBV30
abundance: once
CDR3aa: CAWIPGLSTEAFF
CDR3nt: TGTGCCTGGATTCCAGGGTTGAGCACTGAAGCTTTCTTT